This T cell receptor (beta chain) was profiled in a study of CD8+ T cells in alopecia areata. There are 13 residues in the CDR3. The germline gives CDR1 SQVTM, CDR2 ANQGSEA. V shed 4 bases, J shed 8 bases, and the junction held 10 bases outside the gene matches. Obtained from alopecia areata patients were lesional scalp punch biopsies along with peripheral blood. Extracted RNA was reverse transcribed, and the resulting cDNA served as sequencing template. Profiled with immunoSEQ multiplex PCR; TCRdb holds only in-frame clones, not every one. The sample has about 120,000 clones, 35% to 40% seen once. The sequenced sample was CD4+ T cells sorted from blood. This clonotype originated in a human donor with alopecia areata. The chain couples TRBV29-1 to TRBJ1-2; 7 bases align to TRBD1. The CDR3 DNA reads TGCAGCGTTGTGGAACAGGGGATCAACGGCTACACCTTC. Encoded protein: CSVVEQGINGYTF.